The T cell receptor beta chain described here comes from a study of CD8 T cells in ankylosing spondylitis. Regarding the study as a whole: Reportedly, matched ankylosing spondylitis synovial fluid was significantly enriched for disease-linked clones. Existing reports had already noted some motif variants in reactive arthritis synovial fluid and blood. Characteristic of ankylosing spondylitis blood, it appeared, was a TCR beta motif comprising about eight highly homologous variants.

Quantitative 5'-RACE with molecular barcodes was used to make the TCR beta libraries. TCRdb reanalysed the 5' RACE reads using MiXCR and keeps one entry per CDR3 protein. The sample consists of about 300,000 distinct CDR3 sequences, roughly 10% of them appearing once. The V gene's germline CDR1 is MGHDK and CDR2 SYGVNS. This CDR3 comprises 14 residues. As for this clonotype: The antigen is undetermined. The junction shows a germline mismatch at one end, possibly a read error.

The V and J genes are TRBV25-1 and TRBJ2-1; 8 nucleotides agree with TRBD2. The TCR sequence derives from a female donor with ankylosing spondylitis or in good health (not recorded which). The sequenced sample was blood, either unsorted or a sorted T cell fraction (not recorded which). CDR3: CASNEGTRYNEQFF. CDR3 nucleotides: TGTGCCAGCAATGAAGGGACTAGGTACAATGAGCAGTTCTTC.